A single sample gave rise to the 21 T cell receptor beta chains below, sequenced in a study of T cell responses to AZD1222 COVID-19 vaccine. Only in-frame clones appear in the TCRdb table, and some are missing; sequencing was by immunoSEQ multiplex PCR. The sample consists of about 150,000 clones, less than 95% of them appearing once. Specimen: peripheral blood, collected on day 0 of AZD1222 vaccination. These receptors were taken from an adult in good health.

The J gene is TRBJ1-1, the V gene TRBV19, with TRBD1 matching over 7 bases. The length of the CDR3 is 15 residues. Germline loops: CDR1 LNHDA, CDR2 SQIVND (reference sequence). With V trimmed by 6 bases and J by 0 bases, 7 bases remained unmatched. The CDR3: CASRSQGRMNTEAFF. The CDR3 coding sequence is TGTGCCAGTAGATCACAGGGGAGAATGAACACTGAAGCTTTCTTT. Complete variable domain (other parts from reference TRBV19 and TRBJ1-1): DGGITQSPKYLFRKEGQNVTLSCEQNLNHDAMYWYRQDPGQGLRLIYYSQIVNDFQKGDIAEGYSVSREKKESFPLTVTSAQKNPTAFYLCASRSQGRMNTEAFFGQGTRLTVV.

This chain connects TRBV28 to TRBJ2-7; D is possibly TRBD1 (5 bases). CDR1 is MDHEN and CDR2 is SYDVKM in the germline V gene. The CDR3 is 15 residues long. V shed 3 bases and J shed 4 bases, with 16 bases lying between them. The CDR3 sequence: CASSFIGQGPYEQYF. DNA of the CDR3: TGTGCCAGCAGTTTTATTGGCCAGGGCCCATACGAGCAGTACTTC. Full variable domain (missing parts from reference TRBV28 and TRBJ2-7): DVKVTQSSRYLVKRTGEKVFLECVQDMDHENMFWYRQDPGLGLRLIYFSYDVKMKEKGDIPEGYSVSREKKERFSLILESASTNQTSMYLCASSFIGQGPYEQYFGPGTRLTVT.

V is TRBV28 and J is TRBJ1-5; TRBD1 matches at 8 bases. CDR1 and CDR2 (germline): MDHEN, SYDVKM. CDR3 length: 15 amino acids. The trim removed 7 bases at V and 6 bases at J, leaving 11 bases unmatched. The CDR3 DNA reads TGTGCCAGCACCCCGACAGGGGCGATGATTCAGCCCCAGCATTTT. Translated: CASTPTGAMIQPQHF.

This chain's CDR3 is CASSVAGITDTQYF. CDR3 bases: TGTGCCAGCAGCGTAGCGGGCATCACAGATACGCAGTATTTT. V gene TRBV9 combines with J gene TRBJ2-3; D is ambiguous. CDR1 SGDLS and CDR2 YYNGEE come from the germline V gene. V lost 0 bases, J lost 2 bases, and 7 bases lay in between. The CDR3 consists of 14 residues. Combining the CDR3 with reference TRBV9 and TRBJ2-3 gives the whole variable domain DSGVTQTPKHLITATGQRVTLRCSPRSGDLSVYWYQQSLDQGLQFLIQYYNGEERAKGNILERFSAQQFPDLHSELNLSSLELGDSALYFCASSVAGITDTQYFGPGTRLTVL.

The chain combines TRBV9 with TRBJ2-1; TRBD2 matches at 7 bases. The CDR3 is 15 amino acids. The junction had 8 bases not matched to a gene; V was cut back by 2 bases and J by 6 bases. Germline V gene lookup returns CDR1 SGDLS and CDR2 YYNGEE. CDR3 coding DNA: TGTGCCAGCAGCGTGAGTGCGGGAGTTGTCAATGAGCAGTTCTTC. This gives the protein CASSVSAGVVNEQFF.

The V call is TRBV6-5, the J call TRBJ1-1; D remains ambiguous. In germline, CDR1 is MNHEY, CDR2 SVGAGI. Trimming removed 6 bases from V and 3 bases from J, with 8 bases in between. The CDR3 runs 12 residues. The CDR3 DNA reads TGTGCCAGCAGCCCACGGTACACTGAAGCTTTCTTT. It specifies CASSPRYTEAFF.

DNA of the CDR3: TGTGCCAGCAGCTCTTTGAGCGGGAGGGCCGTGAATGAGCAGTTCTTC. Translating gives CASSSLSGRAVNEQFF. The chain has TRBV7-2 and TRBJ2-1; 10 bases are a match to TRBD2. Germline V CDR1 and CDR2: SGHTA, FQGNSA. With 4 bases clipped from V and 7 bases from J, the junction kept 10 bases outside the gene matches. CDR3 size: 16 residues.

The gene calls are TRBV29-1 and TRBJ1-1; 7 bases agree with TRBD1. CDR3 size: 12 residues. Germline CDR1 reads SQVTM; CDR2 reads ANQGSEA. After removal of 7 bases from V and 6 bases from J, the junction contained 8 bases not matched to a gene. The chain's CDR3 is CSAYDRDSEAFF. CDR3 nucleotide sequence: TGCAGCGCCTACGACAGGGACTCTGAAGCTTTCTTT.

This clone was detected a few times. The V gene is TRBV2, the J gene TRBJ1-6, with D unresolved. Per the germline V gene, CDR1 is SNHLY and CDR2 is FYNNEI. Trimming pared 3 bases from V and 7 bases from J, leaving 7 bases between. This CDR3 has 13 amino acids. CDR3 in amino acids: CASSDPRNSPLHF. CDR3 nucleotides: TGTGCCAGCAGTGACCCCAGGAATTCACCCCTCCACTTT. Combining the CDR3 with reference TRBV2 and TRBJ1-6 gives the whole variable domain EPEVTQTPSHQVTQMGQEVILRCVPISNHLYFYWYRQILGQKVEFLVSFYNNEISEKSEIFDDQFSVERPDGSNFTLKIRSTKLEDSAMYFCASSDPRNSPLHFGNGTRLTVT.

The V and J genes are TRBV4-1 and TRBJ2-7; D could derive from TRBD1 or TRBD2 (6 bases each). The V gene lost 1 base and the J gene lost 1 base, with 20 bases spanning the gap. This CDR3 spans 18 amino acids. Germline values: CDR1 MGHRA, CDR2 YSYEKL. This CDR3 reads CASSQVAKGGLRSYEQYF. CDR3 DNA sequence: TGCGCCAGCAGCCAAGTCGCCAAGGGGGGCCTTCGTTCCTACGAGCAGTACTTC.

This chain joins TRBV15 and TRBJ2-2, with 7 bases lining up with TRBD1. The junction had 9 bases not matched to a gene; V was cut back by 4 bases and J by 4 bases. The length of the CDR3 is 16 residues. The germline CDR1 and CDR2 sequences are LNHNV and YYDKDF (reference sequence). CDR3 loop: CATSKDRDRITGELFF. CDR3 nucleotides: TGTGCCACCAGCAAAGACCGGGACAGAATCACCGGGGAGCTGTTTTTT. Combining the CDR3 with reference TRBV15 and TRBJ2-2 gives the whole variable domain DAMVIQNPRYQVTQFGKPVTLSCSQTLNHNVMYWYQQKSSQAPKLLFHYYDKDFNNEADTPDNFQSRRPNTSFCFLDIRSPGLGDTAMYLCATSKDRDRITGELFFGEGSRLTVL.

The chain links TRBV28 to TRBJ1-4; 11 nucleotides agree with TRBD1. In germline, CDR1 is MDHEN, CDR2 SYDVKM. V was clipped by 11 bases and J by 3 bases; unmatched bases: 8. The CDR3 totals 15 residues. The CDR3, as DNA: TGTGCCTCCAGGACAGGGGGCGCGTCTAATGAAAAACTGTTTTTT. This gives the protein CASRTGGASNEKLFF.

The CDR3: CASSSLQYLGNYGYTF. CDR3 nucleotides: TGTGCCAGCAGTTCCCTGCAGTACCTCGGGAACTATGGCTACACCTTC. The chain has TRBV6-5 and TRBJ1-2, with D unclear. Trimming left V 4 bases short and J 2 bases short, with 17 bases between. The CDR3 covers 16 residues. Germline CDR1 is MNHEY and CDR2 is SVGAGI.

The gene calls are TRBV6-2 or TRBV6-3 and TRBJ2-1; 9 bases map to TRBD2. J gave up 7 bases and V 2 bases, and 3 bases lay outside the gene matches. This CDR3 spans 14 amino acids. Germline V gives CDR1 MNHEY, CDR2 SVGEGT. CDR3 sequence reads: CASSYGREGNEQFF. CDR3 bases: TGTGCCAGCAGTTACGGGCGGGAGGGTAATGAGCAGTTCTTC.

The rearrangement uses TRBV9 and TRBJ2-7; tentative D call: TRBD1 (6 bases). Germline V gives CDR1 SGDLS, CDR2 YYNGEE. The CDR3 extends over 15 amino acids. Trimming stripped 3 bases from V and 6 bases from J, with 19 bases between. The CDR3 nucleotides are TGTGCCAGCAGCGGCCTTGAAAGGGGGTCGGGCGAGCAGTACTTC. Its protein product is CASSGLERGSGEQYF.

The chain employs TRBV27 and TRBJ2-1, with 9 bases identical to TRBD2. CDR1 is MNHEY and CDR2 is SMNVEV in the germline V gene (reference sequence). J gave up 6 bases and V 5 bases, and 17 bases lay outside the gene matches. This CDR3 is built from 18 residues. The CDR3 coding sequence is TGTGCCAGCAGTACGTACTCAAATAGCGGGAGTTCTCGCAATGAGCAGTTCTTC. Its protein product is CASSTYSNSGSSRNEQFF.

This chain uses TRBV19 with TRBJ1-5, with TRBD1 as a possible D gene (5 bases). The CDR3 is made up of 16 amino acids. CDR1 and CDR2 from the germline V gene are LNHDA and SQIVND (reference sequence). V was pared by 9 bases and J by 1 base, with 19 bases between. DNA for the CDR3: TGTGCCAGCACCATGAGCCAGGGCCTAAGCAATCAGCCCCAGCATTTT. This codes for CASTMSQGLSNQPQHF.

This clone was recorded many times. In the same sample, other DNA sequences code for this CDR3. The V call is TRBV6-1, the J call TRBJ2-1, with 9 bases fitting TRBD2. Germline CDR1 reads MNHNS; CDR2 reads SASEGT. This CDR3 has 15 amino acids. J gave up 1 base and V 2 bases, and 0 bases lay outside the gene matches. This chain's CDR3 is CASSELAGSYNEQFF. CDR3 DNA: TGTGCCAGCAGTGAACTAGCGGGATCCTACAATGAGCAGTTCTTC.

Many counts were recorded for this clone. The chain carries TRBV7-8 and TRBJ2-5; no reliable D call. The V gene's germline CDR1 is SGHVS and CDR2 FQNEAQ. Trimming took 1 base from V and 6 from J, leaving 12 bases between them. The CDR3 is 14 amino acids. CDR3 in amino acids: CASSLVGGVQTQYF. In nucleotides, the CDR3 is TGTGCCAGCAGCTTAGTGGGTGGGGTTCAGACCCAGTACTTC.

This clone was found a few times. This chain connects TRBV27 to TRBJ1-2, with D uncertain. CDR1 and CDR2 from the germline V gene are MNHEY and SMNVEV (reference sequence). V was cut by 3 bases and J by 8 bases, with 13 bases left in between. There are 13 residues in the CDR3. CDR3 nucleotides: TGTGCCAGCAGTTTTTCGAGACTTGGGGGCTACACCTTC. Translating it yields CASSFSRLGGYTF.

This sequence joins TRBV27 and TRBJ2-1; 8 bases are a match to TRBD2. CDR3 length: 16 residues. Germline trimming cut 3 bases from V and 7 bases from J; bases unmatched to any gene: 11. The V gene's germline CDR1 is MNHEY and CDR2 SMNVEV (reference sequence). DNA of the CDR3: TGTGCCAGCAGTTTGTCACTAGCGGAGTGGGGGAATGAGCAGTTCTTC. It encodes CASSLSLAEWGNEQFF.